The rows below give T cell receptor beta chains drawn from one sample of a study of beta chain features in type 1 diabetes. The protocol was immunoSEQ multiplex PCR, while the TCRdb copy is restricted to in-frame clones and leaves out a portion. In the table there are about 360,000 clones, about 12% of which are singletons. Sequencing input: naive CD4+ T cells from blood. These receptors originate from a man in his late teens or twenties in good health. Both conserved end residues are part of each CDR3. A D gene is named only where the DNA matches it firmly. Size values are once, few and many counts, or a class for expanded clones, and some rows have none.

few	TRBV7-9	TRBJ1-5	-	CASSGRGGRDNQPQHF	TGTGCCAGCAGCGGGCGTGGGGGCCGAGACAATCAGCCCCAGCATTTT
-	TRBV18	TRBJ1-1	-	CASSPRTMNTEAFF	TGTGCCAGCTCACCAAGGACAATGAACACTGAAGCTTTCTTT
few	TRBV28	TRBJ2-2	TRBD2	CATLTGGNTGELFF	TGTGCCACCCTAACGGGGGGTAACACCGGGGAGCTGTTTTTT
-	TRBV30	TRBJ2-7	TRBD1	CAWSVPGQGPYEQYF	TGTGCCTGGAGTGTACCCGGACAGGGTCCCTACGAGCAGTACTTC
few	TRBV5-4	TRBJ2-1	-	CASSFRGVGQFF	TGTGCCAGCAGCTTCCGCGGCGTAGGGCAGTTCTTC
few	TRBV7-2	TRBJ2-3	TRBD2	CASSLVAGGGVISTDTQYF	TGTGCCAGCAGCTTAGTGGCGGGAGGGGGGGTTATTAGCACAGATACGCAGTATTTT
few	TRBV29-1	TRBJ1-4	-	CSARESEKLFF	TGCAGTGCCCGCGAGAGTGAAAAACTGTTTTTT
-	TRBV30	TRBJ2-6	TRBD2	CASPAGGRTGANVLTF	TGTGCCTCCCCCGCGGGGGGGCGGACTGGGGCCAACGTCCTGACTTTC
-	TRBV11-2	TRBJ1-6	-	CASSWVERSPLHF	TGTGCCAGCAGCTGGGTCGAGCGCTCACCCCTCCACTTT
few	TRBV30	TRBJ2-2	TRBD1	CAWKRDRGYGELFF	TGTGCCTGGAAGCGGGACAGGGGTTACGGGGAGCTGTTTTTT
-	TRBV2	TRBJ2-2	TRBD2	CAGYASGRDTGELFF	TGTGCCGGATACGCTAGCGGGAGGGACACCGGGGAGCTGTTTTTT
-	TRBV10-3	TRBJ1-1	-	CATEQGMNTEAFF	TGTGCCACCGAACAGGGCATGAACACTGAAGCTTTCTTT
few	TRBV5-5	TRBJ1-6	-	CASSLPTANSPLHF	TGTGCCAGCAGCTTGCCCACAGCTAATTCACCCCTCCACTTT
few	TRBV15	TRBJ1-5	TRBD1	CATSRGDSYSNQPQHF	TGTGCCACCAGCAGAGGGGACAGTTATAGCAATCAGCCCCAGCATTTT
few	TRBV7-2	TRBJ2-7	TRBD2	CASSHLGAGGYEQYF	TGTGCCAGCAGCCATCTGGGGGCGGGGGGTTACGAGCAGTACTTC
few	TRBV6-5	TRBJ1-2	-	CASSYSEAGEYGYTF	TGTGCCAGCAGTTACTCGGAGGCGGGGGAGTATGGCTACACCTTC
-	TRBV6-1	TRBJ1-1	-	CASSEVTARNTEAFF	TGTGCCAGCAGTGAGGTGACAGCGAGGAACACTGAAGCTTTCTTT
few	TRBV7-2	TRBJ2-7	TRBD2	CASSLDRLAGGSYEQYF	TGTGCCAGCAGCTTAGACCGACTAGCGGGAGGATCCTACGAGCAGTACTTC
few	TRBV19	TRBJ1-2	TRBD1	CASSILAGGFGYTF	TGTGCCAGTAGTATTCTGGCAGGGGGCTTTGGCTACACCTTC
-	TRBV19	TRBJ2-3	-	CASSIFYPPMEDTQYF	TGTGCCAGTAGTATTTTCTACCCGCCGATGGAGGATACGCAGTATTTT
few	TRBV9	TRBJ2-2	-	CASSVAPTGELFF	TGTGCCAGCAGCGTAGCTCCGACCGGGGAGCTGTTTTTT
few	TRBV18	TRBJ1-1	-	CASSPFVGLDTEAFF	TGTGCCAGCTCACCATTTGTGGGGCTCGACACTGAAGCTTTCTTT
-	TRBV6-1	TRBJ1-1	TRBD1	CASRTGPTEAFF	TGTGCCAGCAGGACAGGGCCCACTGAAGCTTTCTTT